This is a list of T cell receptor beta chains from one sample in a study of blood T cell repertoires in COVID-19. Assay: immunoSEQ multiplex PCR; the TCRdb copy retains only in-frame clones and omits some. The table shows around 280,000 clones, with 75% to 90% occurring only once. Sequencing was done on a sample of PBMCs or T cells enriched from blood (not recorded which). All receptors come from a woman between 35 and 50 years old who had recovered from COVID-19. Both conserved end residues are part of each CDR3. A D gene is named only where the DNA matches it firmly. The size entry is marked missing in some rows and otherwise reads once, few, many or a size class.

V gene	clone size	J gene	D gene	CDR3 DNA	CDR3 protein
TRBV5-1	-	TRBJ2-5	TRBD2	TGCGCCAGCAGCTTGGCTAGCGGGAGTAGAGAGACCCAGTACTTC	CASSLASGSRETQYF
TRBV28	-	TRBJ1-1	-	TGTGCCAGCAGTTCCCGGCCATCGGGAGCTTTCTTT	CASSSRPSGAFF
TRBV2	-	TRBJ2-5	-	TGTGCCAGCAGTGAATATAGCCAAGAGACCCAGTACTTC	CASSEYSQETQYF
TRBV5-1	-	TRBJ1-1	-	TGCGCCAGCAGCTTGAGGGGCGGGATCGAAGCTTTCTTT	CASSLRGGIEAFF
TRBV5-5	few	TRBJ1-4	TRBD1	TGTGCCAGCAGCTTGTTAGGGGGCCCTTGGGAAAAACTGTTTTTT	CASSLLGGPWEKLFF
TRBV7-9	-	TRBJ2-3	TRBD2	TGTGCCAGCAGGTCGGGACTAGCAGGAGCAGATACGCAGTATTTT	CASRSGLAGADTQYF
TRBV7-9	-	TRBJ2-7	-	TGTGCCAGCCAGCGAGCCAGAGAGCAGTACTTC	CASQRAREQYF
TRBV30	-	TRBJ1-2	-	TGTGCCCTAGTGCCAACAACGGCAACTAACTATGGCTACACCTTC	CALVPTTATNYGYTF
TRBV5-4	-	TRBJ2-5	TRBD2	TGTGCCAGCAGCCTGGGGCTAGCGGGAGGGCCCAAAGAGACCCAGTACTTC	CASSLGLAGGPKETQYF
TRBV5-1	-	TRBJ1-6	TRBD1	TGCGCCAGCAGCTTGGCCGTCGGACAGGTCTGGGTCAATTCACCCCTCCACTTT	CASSLAVGQVWVNSPLHF
TRBV12-5	few	TRBJ2-7	TRBD1	TGTGCTAGTGGTATGAGCCGGACGGGACAGGGACAGTACTTC	CASGMSRTGQGQYF
TRBV9	-	TRBJ1-6	TRBD1	TGTGCCAGCAATTTTGAGGGGGCTGATTCACCCCTCCACTTT	CASNFEGADSPLHF
TRBV5-4	-	TRBJ1-2	-	TGTGCCAGCAGCCCGGGGGGGGCAGTTACAGCTAACTATGGCTACACCTTC	CASSPGGAVTANYGYTF
TRBV6-1	-	TRBJ1-2	TRBD1	TGTGCCAGCAGTGAAGCGTACAGGGGAAGGGATGGCTACACCTTC	CASSEAYRGRDGYTF
TRBV30	-	TRBJ2-1	-	TGTGCCTGGAGTGTCTACGAGGGTGAGCAGTTCTTC	CAWSVYEGEQFF
TRBV6-1	-	TRBJ1-2	-	TGTGCCAGCAGTGAAGATGCGGCAGGGATGTATGGCTACACCTTC	CASSEDAAGMYGYTF
TRBV7-9	-	TRBJ2-3	-	TGTGCCAGCAGCTTACAGGGATGGGAAACAGATACGCAGTATTTT	CASSLQGWETDTQYF
TRBV7-2	-	TRBJ2-7	-	TGTGCCAGCAGCCAACGACTGGCGATGATCTACGAGCAGTACTTC	CASSQRLAMIYEQYF
TRBV21-1	-	TRBJ1-2	-	TGTGCCAGCAAAGGACACAGCTATGGCTACACCTTC	CASKGHSYGYTF
TRBV5-1	-	TRBJ1-1	-	TGCGCCAGCAGCTTGGCCTGGACTCGGGGGAACACTGAAGCTTTCTTT	CASSLAWTRGNTEAFF
TRBV27	-	TRBJ2-7	TRBD2	TGTGCCAGCAGTTCGACTAGCGGGAGAGCCTACGAGCAGTACTTC	CASSSTSGRAYEQYF
TRBV5-4	-	TRBJ1-3	TRBD1	TGTGCCAGCAGCTCCGGGACAGGGGGTAGAAACACCATATATTTT	CASSSGTGGRNTIYF
TRBV9	-	TRBJ2-3	-	TGTGCCAGCAGCGTAGCTGCAGGAGATACGCAGTATTTT	CASSVAAGDTQYF
TRBV2	-	TRBJ2-3	-	TGTGCCAGGCGGACAGATACGCAGTATTTT	CARRTDTQYF
TRBV18	-	TRBJ2-7	-	TGTGCCAGCTCACCGGGGGGAATTGGCGAGCAGTACTTC	CASSPGGIGEQYF
TRBV7-6	-	TRBJ2-3	-	TGTGCCAGCAGCCTTAGTCCTACGGTGGCAGATACGCAGTATTTT	CASSLSPTVADTQYF
TRBV5-4	few	TRBJ2-7	TRBD1	TGTGCCAGCAGCCAGACCGGGACAGGGTCGAAGGAGCAGTACTTC	CASSQTGTGSKEQYF
TRBV7-2	-	TRBJ1-5	-	TGTGCCAGCAGCTTATCAGGGGCGCATAGCAATCAGCCCCAGCATTTT	CASSLSGAHSNQPQHF
TRBV7-9	-	TRBJ2-1	TRBD2	TGTGCCAGCAGCTCAACGGGCGGGAGGGCCGAAAATGAGCAGTTCTTC	CASSSTGGRAENEQFF
TRBV18	-	TRBJ1-1	-	TGTGCCAGCTCATACCACGGAGGGCAGGAGAACACTGAAGCTTTCTTT	CASSYHGGQENTEAFF
TRBV3-1/TRBV3-2	-	TRBJ1-1	TRBD1	TGTGCCAGCAGCCATCCCGAAAGGGACAGGGAGCGGGAAGACACTGAAGCTTTCTTT	CASSHPERDREREDTEAFF
TRBV5-4	once	TRBJ2-3	-	TGTGCCAGCAGCTTGAATGGTGGCACAGGCACAGATACGCAGTATTTT	CASSLNGGTGTDTQYF
TRBV4-3	-	TRBJ1-1	TRBD1	TGCGCCAGCAGCCCCCGGACAGGTTGGGACACTGAAGCTTTCTTT	CASSPRTGWDTEAFF
TRBV7-9	-	TRBJ1-2	TRBD1	TGTGCCAGCAGCCGCACGGGGCAGGGGGTTGATGGCTACACCTTC	CASSRTGQGVDGYTF
TRBV5-4	-	TRBJ2-2	-	TGTGCCAGCAGCCCCCGGGAAAGGCGGACCACCGGGGAGCTGTTTTTT	CASSPRERRTTGELFF
TRBV25-1	-	TRBJ1-1	-	TGTGCCAGCTCTAGGGGGACGAACACTGAAGCTTTCTTT	CASSRGTNTEAFF
TRBV5-1	once	TRBJ2-3	-	TGCGCCAGCAGCTTGGGGGGCCAGGTATTCACAGATACGCAGTATTTT	CASSLGGQVFTDTQYF
TRBV6-1	-	TRBJ1-2	-	TGTGCCAGCAGTGAAGATCTCGGCAGGTCCGGAGGCTACACCTTC	CASSEDLGRSGGYTF
TRBV19	few	TRBJ2-1	TRBD1	TGTGCCAGTAGTATAACCGGGACAGGTCTTTACAATGAGCAGTTCTTC	CASSITGTGLYNEQFF
TRBV5-4	-	TRBJ1-2	TRBD1	TGTGCCAGCAGCTTGGGGACAGGAAACTATGGCTACACCTTC	CASSLGTGNYGYTF
TRBV30	-	TRBJ1-2	-	TGTGCCTGGAGGACAGGTCAGAGGGGCTACACCTTC	CAWRTGQRGYTF
TRBV6-5	-	TRBJ2-7	-	TGTGCCAGCAGGCGCGACAGGAGCTCCTACGAGCAGTACTTC	CASRRDRSSYEQYF
TRBV18	few	TRBJ1-2	TRBD1	TGTGCCAGCTCACCGACAGACAGGGGGTACGCTGGCTACACCTTC	CASSPTDRGYAGYTF